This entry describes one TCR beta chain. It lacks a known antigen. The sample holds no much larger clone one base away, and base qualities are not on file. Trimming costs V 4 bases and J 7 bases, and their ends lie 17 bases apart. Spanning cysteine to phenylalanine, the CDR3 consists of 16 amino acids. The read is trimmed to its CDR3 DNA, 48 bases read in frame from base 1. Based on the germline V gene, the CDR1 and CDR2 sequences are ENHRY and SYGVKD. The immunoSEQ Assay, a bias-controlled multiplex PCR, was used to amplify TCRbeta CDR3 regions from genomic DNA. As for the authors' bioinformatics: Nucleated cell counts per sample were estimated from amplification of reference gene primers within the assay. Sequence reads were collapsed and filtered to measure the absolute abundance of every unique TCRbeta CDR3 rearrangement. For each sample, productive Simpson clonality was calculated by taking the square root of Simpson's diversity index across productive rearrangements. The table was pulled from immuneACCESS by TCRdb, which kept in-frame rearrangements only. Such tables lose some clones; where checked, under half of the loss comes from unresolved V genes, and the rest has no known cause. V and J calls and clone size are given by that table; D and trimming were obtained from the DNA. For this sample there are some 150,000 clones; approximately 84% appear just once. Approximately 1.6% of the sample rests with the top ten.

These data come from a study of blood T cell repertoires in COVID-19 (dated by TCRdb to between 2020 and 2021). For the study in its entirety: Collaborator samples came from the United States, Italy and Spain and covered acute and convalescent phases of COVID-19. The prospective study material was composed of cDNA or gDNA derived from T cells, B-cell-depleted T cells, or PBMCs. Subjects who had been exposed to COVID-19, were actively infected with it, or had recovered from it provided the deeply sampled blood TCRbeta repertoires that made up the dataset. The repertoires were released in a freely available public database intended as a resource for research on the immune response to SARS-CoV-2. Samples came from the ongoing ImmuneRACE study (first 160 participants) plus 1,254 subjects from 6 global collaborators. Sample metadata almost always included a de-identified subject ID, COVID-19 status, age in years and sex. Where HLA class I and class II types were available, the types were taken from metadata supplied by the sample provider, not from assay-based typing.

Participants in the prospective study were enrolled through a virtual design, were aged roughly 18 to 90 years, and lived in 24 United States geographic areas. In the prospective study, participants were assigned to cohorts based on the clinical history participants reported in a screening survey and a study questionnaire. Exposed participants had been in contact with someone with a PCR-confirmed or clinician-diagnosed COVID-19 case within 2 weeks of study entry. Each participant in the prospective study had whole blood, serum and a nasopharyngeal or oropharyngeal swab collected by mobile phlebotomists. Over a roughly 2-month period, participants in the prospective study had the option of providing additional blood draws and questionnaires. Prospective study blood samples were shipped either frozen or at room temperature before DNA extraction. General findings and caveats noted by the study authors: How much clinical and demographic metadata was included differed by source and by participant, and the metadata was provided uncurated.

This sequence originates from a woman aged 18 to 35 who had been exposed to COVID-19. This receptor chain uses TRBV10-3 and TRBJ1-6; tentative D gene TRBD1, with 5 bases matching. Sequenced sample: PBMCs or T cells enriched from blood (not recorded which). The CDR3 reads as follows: CAISGHQTKGNSPLHF. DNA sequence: TGTGCCATCAGTGGCCACCAGACAAAGGGGAATTCACCCCTCCACTTT.